The rows below give T cell receptor beta chains drawn from one sample of a study of CD8 T cells in Susac syndrome. TCRdb reanalysed the immunoSEQ multiplex PCR reads using MiXCR and keeps one entry per CDR3 protein. The sample lists 100,000 to 150,000 distinct CDR3 sequences, roughly 80% occurring once. The sequencing sample was made of CD8+ T cells from PBMCs. The receptors stem from a human donor with multiple sclerosis. Each CDR3 is given with its conserved first and last residue. Fields, in order: D gene, clone size, J gene, V gene, CDR3 protein, CDR3 DNA. A D gene is named only where the DNA matches it firmly. A clone size is listed for some rows: how often the clone was seen (once, few, many), or a class if it is expanded.

- - TRBJ1-1 TRBV2 CASSVGGPTEAFF TGTGCCAGCAGTGTGGGGGGGCCCACTGAAGCTTTCTTT
- - TRBJ2-7 TRBV27 CASSFHFISSSTSYEQYF TGTGCCAGCAGTTTTCATTTTATATCGTCCTCTACATCCTACGAGCAGTACTTC
TRBD2 - TRBJ2-3 TRBV9 CASSPGGGDTQYF TGTGCCAGCAGCCCCGGGGGGGGAGATACGCAGTATTTT
TRBD1 - TRBJ1-4 TRBV28 CASSDRAANEKLFF TGTGCCAGCAGCGACAGGGCCGCTAATGAAAAACTGTTTTTT
TRBD1 - TRBJ1-5 TRBV10-1 CATGTSRDREGPIEQPQHF TGCGCCACCGGAACGTCCCGGGACAGGGAGGGACCGATCGAGCAGCCCCAGCATTTT
TRBD1 - TRBJ1-2 TRBV29-1 CSVSEQTGRDGYTF TGCAGCGTCAGCGAACAGACAGGGAGGGATGGCTACACCTTC
- - TRBJ2-2 TRBV15 CATSRLDSGELFF TGTGCCACCAGCAGGTTGGACAGCGGGGAGCTGTTTTTT
TRBD2 - TRBJ2-2 TRBV12-3/TRBV12-4 CASSFLLAGPNTGELFF TGTGCCAGCAGTTTCCTACTAGCGGGGCCGAACACCGGGGAGCTGTTTTTT
- - TRBJ1-2 TRBV27 CASGPPGYGYTF TGTGCCAGCGGACCACCGGGCTATGGCTACACCTTC
- - TRBJ1-1 TRBV19 CASIKRLGDTEAFF TGTGCCAGTATTAAACGCCTAGGGGACACTGAAGCTTTCTTT
- once TRBJ2-3 TRBV7-6 CASSHNRASTDTQYF TGTGCCAGCAGCCACAACAGGGCCAGCACAGATACGCAGTATTTT